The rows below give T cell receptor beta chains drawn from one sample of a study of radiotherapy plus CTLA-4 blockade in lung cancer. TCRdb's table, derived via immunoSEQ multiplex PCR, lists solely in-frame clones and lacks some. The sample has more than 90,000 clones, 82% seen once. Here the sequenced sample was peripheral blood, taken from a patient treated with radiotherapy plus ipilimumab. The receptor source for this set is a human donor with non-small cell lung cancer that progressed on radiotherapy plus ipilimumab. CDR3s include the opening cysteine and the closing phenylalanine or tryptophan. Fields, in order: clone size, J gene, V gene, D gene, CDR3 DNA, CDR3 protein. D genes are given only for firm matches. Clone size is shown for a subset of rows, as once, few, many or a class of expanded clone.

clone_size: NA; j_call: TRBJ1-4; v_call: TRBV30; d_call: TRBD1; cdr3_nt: TGTGCCTGGAGGCCCAGGGGGGGGGAAAAACTGTTTTTT; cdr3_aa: CAWRPRGGEKLFF
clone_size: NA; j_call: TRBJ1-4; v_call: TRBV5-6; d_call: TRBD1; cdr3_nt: TGTGCCAGCAGCTGGAATACCCAGGGGGCAACTAATGAAAAACTGTTTTTT; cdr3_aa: CASSWNTQGATNEKLFF
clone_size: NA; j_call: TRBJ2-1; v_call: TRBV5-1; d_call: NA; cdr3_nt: TGCGCCAGCAGCTTACTAGGGACGGCCAGCTCCTACAATGAGCAGTTCTTC; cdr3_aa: CASSLLGTASSYNEQFF
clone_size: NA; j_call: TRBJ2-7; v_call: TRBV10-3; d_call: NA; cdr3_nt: TGTGCCATCAGTGTATCTCTACGGGAGAACGAGCAGTACTTC; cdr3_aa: CAISVSLRENEQYF
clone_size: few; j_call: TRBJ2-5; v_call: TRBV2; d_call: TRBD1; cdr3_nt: TGTGCCAGAACAGGGGGAGTTGGGGAGACCCAGTACTTC; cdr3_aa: CARTGGVGETQYF
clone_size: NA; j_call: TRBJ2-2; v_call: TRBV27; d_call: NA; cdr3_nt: TGTGCCAGCAGTTTATTAAACACCGGGGAGCTGTTTTTT; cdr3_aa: CASSLLNTGELFF
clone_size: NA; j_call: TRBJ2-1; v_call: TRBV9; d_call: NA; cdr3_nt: TGTGCCAGCAGTAGGACACCGCTGGCCTACAATGAGCAGTTCTTC; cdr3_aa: CASSRTPLAYNEQFF
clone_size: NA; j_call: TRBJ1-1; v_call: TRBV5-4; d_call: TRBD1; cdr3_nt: TGTGCCAGCAGCCGGGGACAGGGCAACACTGAAGCTTTCTTT; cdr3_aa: CASSRGQGNTEAFF
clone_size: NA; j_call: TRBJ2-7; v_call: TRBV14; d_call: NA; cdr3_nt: TGTGCCAGCAGCCAGTACTACGAGCAGTACTTC; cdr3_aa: CASSQYYEQYF
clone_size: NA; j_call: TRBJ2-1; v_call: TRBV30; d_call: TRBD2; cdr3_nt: TGTGCCTGGAGCGGGGGGTACAATGAGCAGTTCTTC; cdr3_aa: CAWSGGYNEQFF
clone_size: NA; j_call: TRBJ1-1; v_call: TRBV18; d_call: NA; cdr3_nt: TGTGCCAGCTCACCGGGGGAGAACACTGAAGCTTTCTTT; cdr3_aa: CASSPGENTEAFF
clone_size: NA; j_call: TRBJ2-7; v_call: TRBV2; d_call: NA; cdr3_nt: TGTGCCAGCAGCGCCGTTGGAGGGGGTTCTAAGACCTACGAGCAGTACTTC; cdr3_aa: CASSAVGGGSKTYEQYF
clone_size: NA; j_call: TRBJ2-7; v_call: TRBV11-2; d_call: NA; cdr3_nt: TGTGCCAGCAGGCAGGGAGGCGAGCAGTACTTC; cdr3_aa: CASRQGGEQYF
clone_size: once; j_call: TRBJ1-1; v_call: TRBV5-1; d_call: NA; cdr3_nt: TGCGCCAGCAGCTTCGGGGACAAGAACACTGAAGCTTTCTTT; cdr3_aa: CASSFGDKNTEAFF
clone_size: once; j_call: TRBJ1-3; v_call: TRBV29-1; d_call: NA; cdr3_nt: TGCAGCGCCGGGACTGGTGGAAACACCATATATTTT; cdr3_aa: CSAGTGGNTIYF
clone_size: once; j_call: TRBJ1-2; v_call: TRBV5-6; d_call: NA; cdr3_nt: TGTGCCAGCAGCTTGGGGCCAGATGGCTATGGCTACACCTTC; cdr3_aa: CASSLGPDGYGYTF
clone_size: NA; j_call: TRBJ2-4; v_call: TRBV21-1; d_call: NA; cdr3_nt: TGTGCCAGCAGCAAAGAGGGGGGGGCCCTAGCCAAAAACATTCAGTACTTC; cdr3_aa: CASSKEGGALAKNIQYF
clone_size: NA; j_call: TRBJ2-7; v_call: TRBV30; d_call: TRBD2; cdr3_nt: TGTGCCTGGAAAAGCCTAGCGGGGGCCTACGAGCAGTACTTC; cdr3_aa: CAWKSLAGAYEQYF
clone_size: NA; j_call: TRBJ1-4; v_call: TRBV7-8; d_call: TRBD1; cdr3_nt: TGTGCCAGCAGCCTTGGGGACAGGGGCGAAAAACTGTTTTTT; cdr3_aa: CASSLGDRGEKLFF
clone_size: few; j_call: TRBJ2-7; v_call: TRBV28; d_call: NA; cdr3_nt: TGTGCCAGCACCAAGGACTACGAGCAGTACTTC; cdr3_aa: CASTKDYEQYF
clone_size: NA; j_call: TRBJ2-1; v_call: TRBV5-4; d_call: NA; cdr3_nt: TGTGCCAGCAGCAGCGGACTAACCGCCGCCAATGAGCAGTTCTTC; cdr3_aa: CASSSGLTAANEQFF
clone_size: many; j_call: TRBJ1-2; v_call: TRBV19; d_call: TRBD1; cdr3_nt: TGTGCCAGTAGGGATCAGGGACAGGGGGTCTCTGGCTACACCTTC; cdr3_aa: CASRDQGQGVSGYTF
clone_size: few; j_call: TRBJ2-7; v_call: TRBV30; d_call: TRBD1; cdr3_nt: TGTGCCTGGAATTCAGGGGGAGAGTACGAGCAGTACTTC; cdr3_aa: CAWNSGGEYEQYF
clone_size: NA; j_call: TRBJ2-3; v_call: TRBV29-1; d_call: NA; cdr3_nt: TGCAGCGTTGGTCCGGGGGCGAACACAGATACGCAGTATTTT; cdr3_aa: CSVGPGANTDTQYF
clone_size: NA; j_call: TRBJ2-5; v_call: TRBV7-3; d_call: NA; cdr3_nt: TGTGCCAGCAGCTCGACCACCCTAGAGACCCAGTACTTC; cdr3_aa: CASSSTTLETQYF
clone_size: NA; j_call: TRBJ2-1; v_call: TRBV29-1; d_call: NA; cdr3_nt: TGCAGCGTTGGAACAGGGATCGTGGTCTACAATGAGCAGTTCTTC; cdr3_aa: CSVGTGIVVYNEQFF
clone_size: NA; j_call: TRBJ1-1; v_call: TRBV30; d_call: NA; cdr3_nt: TGTGCCTGGAGTGGCGCCAGCGTCGCTGAAGCTTTCTTT; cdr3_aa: CAWSGASVAEAFF
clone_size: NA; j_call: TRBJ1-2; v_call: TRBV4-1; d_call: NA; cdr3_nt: TGCGCCAGCAGCCAAGATTTGGGGGCGGAGGACTATGGCTACACCTTC; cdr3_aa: CASSQDLGAEDYGYTF
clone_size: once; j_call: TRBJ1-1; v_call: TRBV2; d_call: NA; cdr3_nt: TGTGCCAGCAGTGAGATCCCACAGGGGAACACTGAAGCTTTCTTT; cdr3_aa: CASSEIPQGNTEAFF
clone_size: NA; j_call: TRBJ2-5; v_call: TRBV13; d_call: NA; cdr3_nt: TGTGCCAGCAGCTTCCAAGAGACCCAGTACTTC; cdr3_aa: CASSFQETQYF
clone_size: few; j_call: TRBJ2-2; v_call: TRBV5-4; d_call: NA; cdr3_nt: TGTGCCAGCAGCTTTGAGCCCGGGGAGCTGTTTTTT; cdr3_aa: CASSFEPGELFF